Only one count was recorded for the clone carrying this T cell receptor (beta chain). A J-beta primer mix and a sample-barcoded 5' primer were used in a second PCR of roughly 6 to 12 cycles. From each sample, at least 2.5 million paired-end reads containing CDR3 were obtained. TCRdb reanalysed the 5' RACE reads using MiXCR and keeps one entry per CDR3 protein. The sample consists of 650,000 or so distinct CDR3 sequences, roughly half of them appearing once. The data originate from a study of blood T cells in healthy people across ages. Caucasian individuals from Russia who were healthy and aged 6 to 90 acted as donors. The CDR3 contains 14 residues. Between the trimmed V and J ends, which lost 3 bases and 1 base, there was a span of 6 bases.

This receptor was taken from an elderly woman in good health. The sample comprised blood. V usage is TRBV12-3 or TRBV12-4 and J usage is TRBJ1-4; D remains unclear. The CDR3 sequence is CASSLSLTNEKLFF. In DNA form, the CDR3 reads TGTGCCAGCAGTTTGAGCTTAACTAATGAAAAACTGTTTTTT.